This TCR beta chain was recovered during a study of tumor and adjacent non-tumor tissue in lung cancer. About the research overall: Patients comprised 12 adenocarcinoma, a couple of squamous cell carcinoma and 1 small cell lung cancer. Whole-study findings and limits: Significantly higher TCR diversity was found in tumor than normal lung. Top 100 clones took a larger repertoire share in normal lung.

A modified ARM-PCR protocol with three rounds of nested PCR amplified TCRbeta. TCRdb independently ran MiXCR on the multiplex PCR reads; one entry per CDR3 protein. The sample contains roughly 200,000 distinct CDR3 sequences, 70% to 75% of which appear only once. With respect to this clonotype: What it recognizes is unknown. The junction departs from germline at one end; a sequencing error may be responsible.

This CDR3 has 16 residues. The germline CDR1 and CDR2 sequences are MNHEY and SVGEGT. RNA was extracted from bulk tissue without any cell sorting. Donors were chemotherapy-naive, newly diagnosed lung cancer surgical patients in China, August–late 2014. Sample: lung tumor tissue. The chain couples TRBV6-2 or TRBV6-3 to TRBJ2-6; either TRBD1 or TRBD2 may fit D (5 bases each). This receptor was identified in a man aged 55 to 70 with non-small cell lung cancer. CDR3 bases: TGTGCCAGCAGTTACGGCGGGCTTGGTGGGGCCAACGTCCTGGATTTC. As protein: CASSYGGLGGANVLDF.